This record looks at one TCR beta chain sequence and its context. Trimming shortened V by 0 bases and J by 2 bases, and 9 bases separated the two germline ends. The CDR3 consists of 15 residues. Germline CDR1 reads SGHRS; CDR2 reads YFSETQ. As handled by the study authors: The authors estimated nucleated cell counts from reference gene primer amplification. The data were produced by immunoSEQ multiplex PCR, yet TCRdb's version contains in-frame clones alone and is incomplete. V and J calls plus clone size are reproduced from that table; the DNA served to infer D and trimming. This repertoire shows some 130,000 clones, roughly two thirds found once; its top ten account for 1.5% to 2%. The data are from a study of blood T cell repertoires in COVID-19. Whole-study context: From T cells, B-cell-depleted T cells, or PBMCs came the material, which was cDNA or gDNA.

The rearrangement links TRBV5-1 to TRBJ1-5; D gene unclear. This sequence was found in a woman aged 70-85 years with acute or convalescent COVID-19. The sample was peripheral blood. This CDR3 reads CASSLGSGGNQPQHF. The CDR3 DNA is TGCGCCAGCAGCTTGGGCTCGGGTGGCAATCAGCCCCAGCATTTT.